Below are 30 T cell receptor beta chains sequenced from a single sample in a study of cytomegalovirus exposure and HLA in healthy donors. The PCR used 60 Vbeta and 13 Jbeta primers. Here immunoSEQ multiplex PCR was the method, and the copy in TCRdb shows in-frame clones only, minus some. The top ten hold 13% to 15% of the sample, which has 150,000 to 200,000 clones, 75% to 80% seen once. The source material was PBMCs. The receptors here all came from a woman aged 25 to 39 in good health and CMV-seropositive.

This clone was recorded only once. CDR3 in DNA: TGTGCCTGGAAACAGGGGGGGCTCCGTTCGAACACTGAAGCTTTCTTT. Its protein product is CAWKQGGLRSNTEAFF. This sequence joins TRBV30 and TRBJ1-1; 8 positions match TRBD1. The germline V gene encodes CDR1 GTSNPN and CDR2 SVGIG (reference sequence). The CDR3 contains 16 residues. The ends lost 4 bases at V and 1 base at J; junction bases unmatched: 11.

The chain is built from TRBV5-3 and TRBJ1-1; 8 bases agree with TRBD1. TRBV5-3 is labeled an ORF, and its function is uncertain. The CDR3 has 16 residues. With V trimmed by 1 base and J by 4 bases, 9 bases remained unmatched. CDR3 nucleotides: TGTGCCAGAAGCTTGTGGCAGGGGGCGCTGAGCACTGAAGCTTTCTTT. Amino acid sequence: CARSLWQGALSTEAFF.

This chain links TRBV19 with TRBJ2-5, with 13 nucleotides matching TRBD2. The CDR3 totals 18 residues. Losses at the gene ends were 5 bases for V and 2 bases for J; bases not matched to a gene: 11. Germline CDR1 and CDR2: LNHDA and SQIVND (reference sequence). CDR3 DNA: TGTGCCAGTAGTCTTCGGACTAGCGGGGGAGAGTGGCAAGAGACCCAGTACTTC. This codes for CASSLRTSGGEWQETQYF.

The V and J genes are TRBV30 and TRBJ1-6, with D hard to call. The CDR3 extends over 14 amino acids. Trimming left V 0 bases short and J 7 bases short, with 10 bases between. The V gene's germline CDR1 is GTSNPN and CDR2 SVGIG (reference sequence). The CDR3 DNA reads TGTGCCTGGAGTGTAACAGCCTGGAATTCACCCCTCCACTTT. This codes for CAWSVTAWNSPLHF.

A few counts support this clone. The chain carries TRBV4-1 and TRBJ2-7; possibly TRBD2 for D (5 bases). The CDR3 runs 15 residues. The V end was cut by 4 bases, the J end by 0 bases, with 13 bases between. Germline lookup yields CDR1 MGHRA and CDR2 YSYEKL. DNA of the CDR3: TGCGCCAGCAGCCCTACCCGAGGGCTCTCCTACGAGCAGTACTTC. It specifies CASSPTRGLSYEQYF.

This chain connects TRBV6-5 to TRBJ2-5; 7 bases map to TRBD1. Looked up from germline, CDR1 is MNHEY and CDR2 is SVGAGI. V lost 6 bases, J lost 6 bases, and 10 bases stayed unmatched. The CDR3 covers 14 residues. CDR3 in DNA: TGTGCCAGCAGACCCATAACAGGGGTCCAGACCCAGTACTTC. Amino acid sequence: CASRPITGVQTQYF.

CDR3 in amino acids: CASSFVGHPNSGANVLTF. CDR3 nucleotide sequence: TGTGCCAGCAGCTTTGTGGGACACCCTAACTCTGGGGCCAACGTCCTGACTTTC. This chain uses TRBV7-2 with TRBJ2-6; TRBD1 might be the D (6 bases). The CDR3 has 18 residues. CDR1 is SGHTA, CDR2 FQGNSA, per germline. V lost 3 bases and J lost 0, with 15 bases in between.

This chain connects TRBV4-1 to TRBJ1-4; 7 bases are shared with TRBD1. J lost 4 bases, V lost 7 bases, and 9 bases had no gene match. CDR1 and CDR2 (germline): MGHRA, YSYEKL. The CDR3 is made up of 15 amino acids. Here the CDR3 reads CASTRGTALNEKLFF. CDR3 in DNA: TGCGCCAGCACTCGAGGGACAGCACTTAATGAAAAACTGTTTTTT.

The V call is TRBV4-2, the J call TRBJ2-3, with 10 bases aligning to TRBD2. The CDR3 is made up of 17 amino acids. J gave up 3 bases and V 8 bases, and 14 bases lay outside the gene matches. Germline V CDR1 and CDR2: LGHNA, YNFKEQ. CDR3 loop: CASAATPSGGGTDTQYF. The CDR3 DNA is TGTGCCAGCGCGGCAACGCCTAGCGGGGGTGGGACAGATACGCAGTATTTT.

The chain couples TRBV21-1 to TRBJ2-3; whether TRBD1, the table's D call, matches the DNA was not checked. TRBV21-1 is a recognized pseudogene. The CDR3 is 17 amino acids. DNA for the CDR3: TGTGCCAGCAGCAGGGGTTGGGGGCGGAATGACACAGATACGCAGTATTTT. This gives the protein CASSRGWGRNDTDTQYF.

The CDR3 is CASSQDSGTGGNYGYTF. DNA of the CDR3: TGTGCCAGCAGCCAAGATTCGGGGACAGGGGGTAACTATGGCTACACCTTC. The rearrangement joins TRBV14 to TRBJ1-2; 11 bases agree with TRBD1. The V segment lost 0 bases and the J segment 1 base; nucleotides outside the gene matches: 4. The CDR3 has 17 amino acids. Germline CDR1 reads SGHDN; CDR2 reads FVKESK.

The chain carries TRBV6-1 and TRBJ2-7, with TRBD1 matching 9 bases. V trimming: 6 bases; J trimming: 2 bases; junction bases outside the gene matches: 8. The germline V gene encodes CDR1 MNHNS and CDR2 SASEGT. The CDR3 runs to 15 residues. CDR3 protein: CASREDRGRTYEQYF. CDR3 coding DNA: TGTGCCAGCAGAGAGGACAGGGGCCGGACCTACGAGCAGTACTTC.

Only a few counts were recorded for this clone. CDR3 region: CASSVDGTGGTEAFF. As DNA, the CDR3 is TGTGCCAGCAGCGTAGACGGGACAGGGGGCACTGAAGCTTTCTTT. The rearrangement links TRBV9 to TRBJ1-1; 11 nucleotides agree with TRBD1. Germline CDR1 SGDLS, CDR2 YYNGEE. The J segment lost 4 bases and the V segment lost 0 bases, leaving 2 bases of the junction unmatched. The CDR3 length is 15 residues.

The chain is built from TRBV5-1 and TRBJ1-2; 8 bases agree with TRBD1. CDR3 length: 13 residues. The germline gives CDR1 SGHRS, CDR2 YFSETQ. Unmatched junction bases numbered 5, after V lost 4 bases and J lost 6 bases. This CDR3 is CASSRGQGDGYTF. CDR3 bases: TGCGCCAGCAGCCGCGGACAGGGAGATGGCTACACCTTC.

The V gene is TRBV7-8, the J gene TRBJ2-7; 7 bases are a match to TRBD2. Germline CDR1 and CDR2: SGHVS and FQNEAQ. There are 15 residues in the CDR3. V was pared by 1 base and J by 3 bases, with 6 bases of the junction left unmatched. The CDR3: CASSLVPSGDYEQYF. The CDR3 nucleotides read TGTGCCAGCAGCTTAGTTCCTAGCGGAGACTACGAGCAGTACTTC. The full variable domain, its missing parts supplied by reference TRBV7-8 and TRBJ2-7, is GAGVSQSPRYKVAKRGQDVALRCDPISGHVSLFWYQQALGQGPEFLTYFQNEAQLDKSGLPSDRFFAERPEGSVSTLKIQRTQQEDSAVYLCASSLVPSGDYEQYFGPGTRLTVT.

This chain uses TRBV13 with TRBJ1-1; D remains unclear. The ends were cut back, 1 base at V and 3 bases at J, with 15 bases in the middle. The CDR3 runs to 16 residues. Germline loops: CDR1 PRHDT, CDR2 FYEKMQ (reference sequence). CDR3 region: CASSLVWRGWDTEAFF. The CDR3 DNA reads as TGTGCCAGCAGCTTAGTGTGGCGGGGTTGGGACACTGAAGCTTTCTTT.

The V call is TRBV10-1, the J call TRBJ2-3; no firm D call. V was cut by 0 bases and J by 6 bases, with 19 bases left in between. CDR1 and CDR2 (germline): WNHNN, SYGVQD (reference sequence). The CDR3 runs to 17 residues. CDR3 DNA sequence: TGCGCCAGCAGTGAGTCGAGGTCTACCCCTGATCAGGATACGCAGTATTTT. Protein: CASSESRSTPDQDTQYF.

For the CDR3, the DNA is TGTGCCAGCAGCCAGGTCGAGGGAGGGCGTTCCTACGAGCAGTACTTC. Translation gives CASSQVEGGRSYEQYF. This chain connects TRBV28 to TRBJ2-7; 7 nucleotides match TRBD2. From germline, CDR1 is MDHEN and CDR2 SYDVKM. J gave up 1 base and V 6 bases, and 12 bases lay outside the gene matches. CDR3 size: 16 residues.

This clone turned up a few times. The J gene is TRBJ1-5, the V gene TRBV19; 8 nucleotides agree with TRBD1. The CDR3 is 12 residues long. V lost 9 bases to trimming and J lost 7 bases; unmatched junction nucleotides: 5. Germline V gives CDR1 LNHDA, CDR2 SQIVND (reference sequence). This CDR3 reads CASQQGVQPQHF. The CDR3 DNA follows: TGTGCCAGCCAACAGGGGGTCCAGCCCCAGCATTTT. Together with reference TRBV19 and TRBJ1-5, the CDR3 gives the full variable domain: DGGITQSPKYLFRKEGQNVTLSCEQNLNHDAMYWYRQDPGQGLRLIYYSQIVNDFQKGDIAEGYSVSREKKESFPLTVTSAQKNPTAFYLCASQQGVQPQHFGDGTRLSIL.

This clone is categorized as medium-sized. Other DNA sequences in this sample translate to the same CDR3. The chain joins TRBV19 to TRBJ1-6; TRBD1 matches 7 bases. J gave up 4 bases and V 4 bases, and 4 bases lay outside the gene matches. The CDR3 has 15 residues. Germline V gene data show CDR1 as LNHDA and CDR2 as SQIVND (reference sequence). The CDR3, as DNA: TGTGCCAGTAGTACCGGGACAGAGTATAATTCACCCCTCCACTTT. Translation: CASSTGTEYNSPLHF.

The chain combines TRBV10-1 with TRBJ1-5; TRBD1 agrees at 10 bases. Germline CDR1 and CDR2: WNHNN and SYGVQD (reference sequence). CDR3 length equals 17 residues. The J segment lost 0 bases and the V segment lost 4 bases, leaving 6 bases of the junction unmatched. CDR3 protein: CASSGIDRGHSNQPQHF. The CDR3, as DNA: TGCGCCAGCAGTGGAATCGACAGGGGGCATAGCAATCAGCCCCAGCATTTT.

The rearrangement joins TRBV18 to TRBJ1-1, with D possibly matching TRBD1 (5 bases). The CDR3 extends over 14 amino acids. Between the trimmed V and J ends, which lost 4 bases and 6 bases, there was a span of 15 bases. Germline assignment: CDR1 KGHSH and CDR2 LQKENI. The CDR3 DNA sequence: TGTGCCAGCTCACTTCAGGGAGGAACCGCTGAAGCTTTCTTT. It yields the protein CASSLQGGTAEAFF.

This rearrangement joins TRBV6-4 to TRBJ2-1, with 11 bases identical to TRBD2. Germline V gene sequence: CDR1 MRHNA, CDR2 SNTAGT. Trimming cost V 0 bases and J 9 bases; bases outside gene matches: 4. The CDR3 loop spans 15 amino acids. DNA for the CDR3: TGTGCCAGCAGTGACTCGATAGCGGGGGGGTCTGAGCAGTTCTTC. Its protein product is CASSDSIAGGSEQFF.

V and J are TRBV28 and TRBJ2-7, with 11 bases lining up with TRBD1. Germline CDR1 MDHEN, CDR2 SYDVKM. Losses at the gene ends were 10 bases for V and 4 bases for J; bases not matched to a gene: 9. The CDR3 spans 14 residues. The DNA of the CDR3 is TGTGCCACTATCTCGGACAGGGGGCAATACGAGCAGTACTTC. Encoded protein: CATISDRGQYEQYF.

J is TRBJ1-2 and V is TRBV6-5; D is perhaps TRBD1 (5 bases). This CDR3 is 15 amino acids long. V gave up 7 bases and J gave up 8 bases, with 23 bases separating them. CDR1 is MNHEY and CDR2 is SVGAGI in the germline V gene. In DNA form, the CDR3 reads TGTGCCAGCAAGACCCCAGGGCGGAGCCCTAGAGGCTACACCTTC. Amino acid sequence: CASKTPGRSPRGYTF.

V gene TRBV5-1 combines with J gene TRBJ2-7, with TRBD1 identical over 8 bases. After removal of 4 bases from V and 4 bases from J, the junction contained 7 bases not matched to a gene. The germline V gene encodes CDR1 SGHRS and CDR2 YFSETQ. CDR3 length equals 14 residues. The CDR3 sequence is CASSVSGGGYEQYF. The DNA for the CDR3 is TGCGCCAGCAGCGTGTCAGGGGGCGGTTACGAGCAGTACTTC. The full variable domain, its missing parts supplied by reference TRBV5-1 and TRBJ2-7, is KAGVTQTPRYLIKTRGQQVTLSCSPISGHRSVSWYQQTPGQGLQFLFEYFSETQRNKGNFPGRFSGRQFSNSRSEMNVSTLELGDSALYLCASSVSGGGYEQYFGPGTRLTVT.

The rearrangement joins TRBV20-1 to TRBJ1-1; perhaps TRBD1 as D (5 bases). Germline CDR1 is DFQATT and CDR2 is SNEGSKA (reference sequence). V was clipped by 7 bases and J by 2 bases, with 8 bases between them. This CDR3 has 11 amino acids. The CDR3 is CSVGGNTEAFF. In DNA form, the CDR3 reads TGCAGTGTCGGGGGAAACACTGAAGCTTTCTTT.

The rearrangement joins TRBV11-2 to TRBJ1-6, with D perhaps matching TRBD1 (5 bases). The V end was cut by 8 bases, the J end by 10 bases, with 15 bases between. This CDR3 is 13 amino acids long. Germline-derived CDR1 and CDR2 are SGHAT and FQNNGV. CDR3 protein: CASSWEGSSPLHF. The CDR3 DNA follows: TGTGCCAGCTCCTGGGAGGGGAGCTCACCCCTCCACTTT.

This clone was observed a single time. The chain has TRBV4-2 and TRBJ1-1; no reliable D call. With 4 bases removed from V and 3 bases from J, the gap between germline ends came to 15 bases. Germline V gene data show CDR1 as LGHNA and CDR2 as YNFKEQ. This CDR3 has 15 residues. The CDR3 loop is CASSLTPTKDTEAFF. The DNA for the CDR3 is TGTGCCAGCAGCCTCACACCGACTAAGGACACTGAAGCTTTCTTT.

The chain combines TRBV6-5 with TRBJ2-7; tentatively, D is TRBD2 (5 bases). The CDR3 has 12 residues. Germline V CDR1 and CDR2: MNHEY, SVGAGI. V was shortened by 5 bases and J by 9 bases, with 14 bases between the two germline ends. The CDR3 coding sequence is TGTGCCAGCAGTGGATCTCGGGGATTGCAGTACTTC. This encodes CASSGSRGLQYF.